Listed below are T cell receptor beta chains from one sample, sequenced in a study of T cells in Graves' hyperthyroidism and ophthalmopathy. TCRdb recomputed calls from the multiplex PCR reads with MiXCR, one row per CDR3 protein. The sample comprises more than 300,000 distinct CDR3 sequences, approximately 18% of which are singletons, and 35% to 50% rests with the top ten. Material for sequencing was blood. The receptors shown here come from a man aged 18 to 30 with Graves' ophthalmopathy. CDR3s include the opening cysteine and the closing phenylalanine or tryptophan. D genes are given only for firm matches. Clone size appears in some rows only: once, few, many, or a class for an expanded clone.

cdr3_length clone_size j_call d_call v_call cdr3_nt cdr3_aa
14 once TRBJ2-3 NA TRBV5-6 TGTGCCAGCAGCGCCTCCGGGGGTCAGGGTACGCAGTATTTT CASSASGGQGTQYF
16 few TRBJ2-7 TRBD1 TRBV6-1 TGTGCCAGCAGCCCACAGGGGGGACGCCTCTCCTACGAGCAGTACTTC CASSPQGGRLSYEQYF
14 many TRBJ1-1 NA TRBV20-1 TGCAGTGCTAGAAAGGGGGGGGGGAACACTGAAGCTTTCTTT CSARKGGGNTEAFF
14 many TRBJ1-3 TRBD1 TRBV18 TGTGCCAGCTCACCAGGGGACAGGCGAAACACCATATATTTT CASSPGDRRNTIYF
16 NA TRBJ2-1 NA TRBV7-8 TGTGCCAGCAGCCAAGATCGATTCTCCTCCTACAATGAGCAGTTCTTC CASSQDRFSSYNEQFF
16 NA TRBJ2-1 TRBD2 TRBV7-3 TGTGCCAGCAGCCCCAAACCGAGCGGGAGCAGGAATGAGCAGTTCTTC CASSPKPSGSRNEQFF
14 many TRBJ2-2 TRBD1 TRBV7-9 TGTGCCAGCAGTGGACAGGGGAGTGCCGGGGAGCTGTTTTTT CASSGQGSAGELFF
16 few TRBJ2-5 TRBD2 TRBV14 TGTGCCAGCAGCCACCTTTTGCGGGGGACCCAAGAGACCCAGTACTTC CASSHLLRGTQETQYF
13 few TRBJ2-7 NA TRBV5-4 TGTGCCAGCAGCCTAGGGATTTTCGACGAGCAGTACTTC CASSLGIFDEQYF
14 few TRBJ2-1 NA TRBV9 TGTGCCAGCAGCGTCATGGGAGGATACAATGAGCAGTTCTTC CASSVMGGYNEQFF
15 NA TRBJ2-7 NA TRBV12-3/TRBV12-4 TGTGCCAGCAGTCACGCAAAGGGGTACGGCTACGAGCAGTACTTC CASSHAKGYGYEQYF
15 few TRBJ1-5 TRBD1 TRBV24-1 TGTGCCACCAGTGACTCCGGACAGGGGGTACAGCCCCAGCATTTT CATSDSGQGVQPQHF
12 many TRBJ2-7 NA TRBV7-9 TGTGCCAGCAGCTCCCACGCCTACGAGCAGTACTTC CASSSHAYEQYF
15 many TRBJ2-1 NA TRBV12-3/TRBV12-4 TGTGCCAGCAGTTCCCTCGGCGTCCGCTACAATGAGCAGTTCTTC CASSSLGVRYNEQFF
15 many TRBJ1-1 TRBD1 TRBV7-9 TGTGCCAGCAGCCGTCTGACAGGGGAATTGATAATAGCTTTCTTT CASSRLTGELIIAFF
15 NA TRBJ2-3 TRBD1 TRBV5-1 TGCGCCAGCAGATTCCGGGACAGAGGCACAGATACGCAGTATTTT CASRFRDRGTDTQYF
14 NA TRBJ2-3 NA TRBV6-1 TGTGCCAGCAGTGCCCGGGACTTCACAGATACGCAGTATTTT CASSARDFTDTQYF
15 many TRBJ1-2 NA TRBV11-2 TGTGCCAGCAGCTTAGAAGGTGGTTTTCTCTATGGCTACACCTTC CASSLEGGFLYGYTF
12 few TRBJ2-5 NA TRBV20-1 TGCAGTGCTACTGGCGGGGCGGGGACCCAGTACTTC CSATGGAGTQYF
14 NA TRBJ1-6 NA TRBV6-1 TGTGCCAGCACATCCCACGGAGTTGATTCACCCCTCCACTTT CASTSHGVDSPLHF
15 many TRBJ1-6 NA TRBV9 TGTGCCAGCAGCGTAGGGGGGGACGGCAATTCACCCCTCCACTTT CASSVGGDGNSPLHF
15 few TRBJ2-1 TRBD2 TRBV19 TGTGCCAGTAGTATAGCGGGGGGACCCTACAATGAGCAGTTCTTC CASSIAGGPYNEQFF
17 few TRBJ2-3 TRBD2 TRBV28 TGTGCCAGCAGGGGGGGACTAGCGGGGCCCCCCACAGATACGCAGTATTTT CASRGGLAGPPTDTQYF
17 many TRBJ2-3 TRBD1 TRBV5-1 TGCGCCAGCAGCGTAGCCCGACAGGGGCGAGACACAGATACGCAGTATTTT CASSVARQGRDTDTQYF
15 NA TRBJ1-2 TRBD1 TRBV5-5 TGTGCCAGCAGTAGCGGGACAGGGGGCGCGAATGGCTACACCTTC CASSSGTGGANGYTF
14 NA TRBJ1-1 TRBD1 TRBV2 TGTGCCAGCACCCAGGACAGGGGAGAAACTGAAGCTTTCTTT CASTQDRGETEAFF
16 NA TRBJ2-7 NA TRBV19 TGTGCCAGTAGTATAGATCTTGAGACACTCTCCTACGAGCAGTACTTC CASSIDLETLSYEQYF
15 many TRBJ2-4 TRBD1 TRBV28 TGTGCCAGCAGTTTACGGGACAGGGTCATATACATTCAGTACTTC CASSLRDRVIYIQYF
14 NA TRBJ2-7 NA TRBV5-1 TGCGCCAGCAGCTTGGGCTTCTCCAAGTACGAGCAGTACTTC CASSLGFSKYEQYF
15 NA TRBJ1-3 TRBD1 TRBV5-1 TGTGCCAGCAGCTGGGGACAGGCAGCGGGAAACACCATATATTTT CASSWGQAAGNTIYF
13 few TRBJ1-2 NA TRBV29-1 TGCAGCGTCCGGGACTCAGCTAACTATGGCTACACCTTC CSVRDSANYGYTF
15 few TRBJ1-5 TRBD1 TRBV12-3/TRBV12-4 TGTGCCAGCAGTTTCCAGGACAGGGGGAATCAGCCCCAGCATTTT CASSFQDRGNQPQHF
16 NA TRBJ2-3 TRBD2 TRBV18 TGTGCCAGCTCACCAAAGCTAGCGGGGGCCACAGATACGCAGTATTTT CASSPKLAGATDTQYF
12 many TRBJ2-3 NA TRBV5-1 TGCGCCAGCAGCTTGAGCGGGTATACGCAGTATTTT CASSLSGYTQYF
14 many TRBJ1-2 NA TRBV3-1 TGTGCCAGCAGCCAAGGGACGGCTAACTATGGCTACACCTTC CASSQGTANYGYTF
16 many TRBJ1-4 NA TRBV19 TGTGCCAGTAGTGTTCTCCGGGACGCAGGGAATGAAAAACTGTTTTTT CASSVLRDAGNEKLFF
15 many TRBJ2-5 NA TRBV11-1 TGTGCCAGCAGCTTAGGAGGGGATCCGAGGCAGACCCAGTACTTC CASSLGGDPRQTQYF
16 NA TRBJ2-7 NA TRBV7-8 TGTGCCAGCAGCTTAGCGGAGACTCCAGGGTCCTACGAGCAGTACTTC CASSLAETPGSYEQYF
19 few TRBJ2-3 TRBD1 TRBV20-1 TGCAGTGCCCCCGAGGATGGAGGGGGACAGGGGGCCTCCACAGATACGCAGTATTTT CSAPEDGGGQGASTDTQYF
13 many TRBJ2-5 NA TRBV11-2 TGTGCCAGCATCGAGGGGGCGGGGGAGACCCAGTACTTC CASIEGAGETQYF
13 many TRBJ1-2 TRBD1 TRBV11-2 TGTGCCAGCAGAGTCGGACAGGGGAATGGCTACACCTTC CASRVGQGNGYTF
13 many TRBJ2-5 NA TRBV12-3/TRBV12-4 TGTGCCAGCAGTTTTCGAGGGGAAGAGGCCCAGTACTTC CASSFRGEEAQYF
15 many TRBJ2-5 TRBD2 TRBV12-3/TRBV12-4 TGTGCCAGCAGTTTAAGAAGCGGGGGGGAGGAGACCCAGTACTTC CASSLRSGGEETQYF
16 NA TRBJ2-7 TRBD2 TRBV14 TGTGCCAGCAGCCTACGTCCGCGGGAGGGGTCCTACGAGCAGTACTTC CASSLRPREGSYEQYF
15 many TRBJ1-1 NA TRBV10-3 TGTGCCATCAGTGCGTACCCGGGACAGAACACTGAAGCTTTCTTT CAISAYPGQNTEAFF
12 NA TRBJ1-1 NA TRBV29-1 TGCAGCGTTGTGAGGGCGCGGACTGAAGCTTTCTTT CSVVRARTEAFF
12 many TRBJ1-4 NA TRBV3-1 TGTGCCAGCAGCCAAGACAGGGGAGGACTGTTTTTT CASSQDRGGLFF
15 few TRBJ2-1 TRBD2 TRBV5-8 TGTGCCAGCAGCTGGGGAAGCGGGGGGGCTTATGAGCAGTTCTTC CASSWGSGGAYEQFF
16 many TRBJ2-2 TRBD2 TRBV11-1 TGTGCCAGCAGCCCTAAGACTAGCGGATACACCGGGGAGCTGTTTTTT CASSPKTSGYTGELFF
13 many TRBJ1-6 TRBD1 TRBV5-1 TGCGCCAGCAGGGGACAGCCGGATTCACCCCTCCACTTT CASRGQPDSPLHF
18 many TRBJ2-2 TRBD2 TRBV27 TGTGCCAGCAGTAGTCGGACTAGCGGGGCCCTTAACACCGGGGAGCTGTTTTTT CASSSRTSGALNTGELFF
13 many TRBJ1-1 NA TRBV27 TGTGCCAGCGCCCAATTCTCGGGGACTGAAGCTTTCTTT CASAQFSGTEAFF
13 many TRBJ2-7 NA TRBV7-2 TGTGCCAGCAGCGCCTTCAGGGGTTACGAGCAGTACTTC CASSAFRGYEQYF
15 NA TRBJ2-7 TRBD1 TRBV5-1 TGCGCCAGCAGCTTGGCCTCGGGACAGCGCTACGAGCAGTACTTC CASSLASGQRYEQYF
15 many TRBJ2-1 TRBD2 TRBV20-1 TGCAGTGCCTCCCTGGGAGCGGGGAGATTCAATGAGCAGTTCTTC CSASLGAGRFNEQFF
13 NA TRBJ2-2 NA TRBV6-1 TGTGCCAGCAGTAGACAACCCACCGGGGAGCTGTTTTTT CASSRQPTGELFF
17 NA TRBJ2-1 TRBD1 TRBV27 TGTGCCAGCAGTTTTATCCCGGGGAGGACAGGGGGCAATGAGCAGTTCTTC CASSFIPGRTGGNEQFF
12 many TRBJ1-6 NA TRBV7-9 TGTGCCAGCAGCCGAGGCGGGGGGGACCTCCACTTT CASSRGGGDLHF
15 few TRBJ2-3 NA TRBV19 TGTGCCACCTCGTATCTAGGGACCGTGACAGATACGCAGTATTTT CATSYLGTVTDTQYF
17 NA TRBJ2-2 NA TRBV9 TGTGCCAGCAGCGTAGCTGGGGTCTGGATGAACACCGGGGAGCTGTTTTTT CASSVAGVWMNTGELFF